This T cell receptor beta chain was identified during a study of blood T cell repertoires in COVID-19 (dated by TCRdb to the early 2020s). Study-level background: Samples from collaborators originated in the United States, Italy and Spain and spanned both the acute and convalescent phases of COVID-19. The material from the prospective study consisted of cDNA or gDNA derived from T cells, B-cell-depleted T cells, or PBMCs. Subjects who had been exposed to COVID-19, were actively infected with it, or had recovered from it provided the deeply sampled blood TCRbeta repertoires that made up the dataset. The repertoires were made available in a free public database intended to serve as a resource for research on the immune response to SARS-CoV-2. Samples came from the ongoing ImmuneRACE study (first 160 participants) plus 1,254 subjects from 6 global collaborators. Sample metadata almost always included a de-identified subject ID, COVID-19 status, age in years and sex. Where available, HLA class I and class II types were taken from metadata supplied by the sample provider and were not determined by assay-based typing.

Remarks on this clone: Its antigen is unknown. Base qualities are not at hand, and no much larger clone is one base apart.

In Seattle, one collaborating source enrolled patients while the infection was active and tracked those patients longitudinally over the course of disease. Whole blood was collected in K2EDTA tubes by collaborating institutions according to the institutions' own protocols. For TCRbeta analysis, collaborator samples were shipped as frozen whole blood, as isolated PBMCs, or as DNA extracted from either sample type. TCRbeta CDR3 regions were amplified from genomic DNA by means of the immunoSEQ Assay, a bias-controlled multiplex PCR. The published analysis was carried out like this. The number of nucleated cells in each sample was estimated by amplification of reference gene primers within the assay. To quantify the absolute abundance of each unique TCRbeta CDR3 rearrangement, sequence reads were collapsed and filtered. For each sample, productive Simpson clonality was calculated by taking the square root of Simpson's diversity index across productive rearrangements. Drawn from immuneACCESS, this table holds only the in-frame rearrangements with V and J called that TCRdb kept. Clones are partly lost; checked studies trace under half to an unresolved V gene and leave the rest unexplained. The V and J calls and clone size are taken from that table; D and trimming were inferred from the DNA. This sample holds approximately 330,000 clones; around 90% were observed only once. Clones ranked in the top ten supply approximately 0.98% of the sample.

General study outcomes and caveats: Clinical and demographic metadata were provided uncurated, with the amount varying by source and participant.

Measured from the cysteine to the phenylalanine, the CDR3 is 20 residues long. Only the CDR3 DNA is retained, 60 bases long and in frame from the first base. Based on the germline V gene, the CDR1 and CDR2 sequences are SGHDN and FVKESK. For this chain, trimming is 4 bases at the V end and 4 bases at the J end, and the number of junction bases without a gene match is 19. Sequencing was done on a sample of peripheral blood. The chain was built from TRBV14 and TRBJ1-4; 9 central bases correspond to TRBD1. The source of this sequence is a middle-aged woman with COVID-19, enrolled during active disease. The CDR3 protein is CASSPSRDRDGSAGNEKLFF. The DNA sequence is given as TGTGCCAGCAGCCCGTCCCGGGACAGGGACGGGTCTGCAGGTAATGAAAAACTGTTTTTT.